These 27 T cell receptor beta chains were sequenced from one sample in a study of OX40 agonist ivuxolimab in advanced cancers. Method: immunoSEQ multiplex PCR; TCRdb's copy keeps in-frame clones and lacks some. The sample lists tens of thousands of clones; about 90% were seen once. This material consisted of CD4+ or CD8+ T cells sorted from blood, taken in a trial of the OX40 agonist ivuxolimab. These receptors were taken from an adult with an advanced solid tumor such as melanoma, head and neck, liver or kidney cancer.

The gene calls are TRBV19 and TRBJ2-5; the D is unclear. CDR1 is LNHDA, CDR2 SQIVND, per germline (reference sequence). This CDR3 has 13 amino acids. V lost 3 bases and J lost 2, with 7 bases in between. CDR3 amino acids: CASSINRQETQYF. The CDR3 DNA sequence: TGTGCCAGTAGTATTAATCGACAAGAGACCCAGTACTTC.

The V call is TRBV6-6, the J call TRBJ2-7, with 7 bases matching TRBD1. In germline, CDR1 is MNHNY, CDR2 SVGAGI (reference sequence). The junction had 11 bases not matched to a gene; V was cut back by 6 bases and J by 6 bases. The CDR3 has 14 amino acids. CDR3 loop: CASRPAGGRSEQYF. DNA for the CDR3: TGTGCCAGCAGACCTGCAGGGGGACGGAGCGAGCAGTACTTC.

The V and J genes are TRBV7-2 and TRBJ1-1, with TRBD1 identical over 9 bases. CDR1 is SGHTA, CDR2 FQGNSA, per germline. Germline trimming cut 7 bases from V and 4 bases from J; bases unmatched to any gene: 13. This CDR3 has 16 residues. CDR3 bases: TGTGCCAGCACCCTGACAGGGGGGGATGTAGGCACTGAAGCTTTCTTT. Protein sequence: CASTLTGGDVGTEAFF.

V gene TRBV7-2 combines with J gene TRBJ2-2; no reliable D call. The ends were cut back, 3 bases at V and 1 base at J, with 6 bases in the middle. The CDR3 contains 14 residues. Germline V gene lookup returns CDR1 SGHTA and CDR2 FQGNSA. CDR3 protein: CASSFWENTGELFF. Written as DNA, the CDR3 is TGTGCCAGCAGCTTTTGGGAGAACACCGGGGAGCTGTTTTTT.

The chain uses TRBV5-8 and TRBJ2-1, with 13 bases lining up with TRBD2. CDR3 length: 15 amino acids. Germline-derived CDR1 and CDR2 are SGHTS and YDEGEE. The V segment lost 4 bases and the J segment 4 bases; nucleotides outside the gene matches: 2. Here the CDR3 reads CASSAGLAGYNEQFF. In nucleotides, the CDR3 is TGTGCCAGCAGCGCGGGACTAGCGGGATACAATGAGCAGTTCTTC.

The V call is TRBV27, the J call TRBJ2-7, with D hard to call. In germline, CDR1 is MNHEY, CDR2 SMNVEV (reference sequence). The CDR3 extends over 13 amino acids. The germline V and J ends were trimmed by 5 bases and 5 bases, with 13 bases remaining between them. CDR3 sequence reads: CASSPTNIDEQYF. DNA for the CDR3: TGTGCCAGCAGTCCCACAAACATCGACGAGCAGTACTTC.

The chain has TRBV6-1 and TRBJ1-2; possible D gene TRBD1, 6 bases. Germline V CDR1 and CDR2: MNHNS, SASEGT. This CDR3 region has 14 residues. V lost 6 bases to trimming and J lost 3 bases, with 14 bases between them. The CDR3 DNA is TGTGCCAGCAGCCCCAGGGGTGTCGACTATGGCTACACCTTC. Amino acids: CASSPRGVDYGYTF.

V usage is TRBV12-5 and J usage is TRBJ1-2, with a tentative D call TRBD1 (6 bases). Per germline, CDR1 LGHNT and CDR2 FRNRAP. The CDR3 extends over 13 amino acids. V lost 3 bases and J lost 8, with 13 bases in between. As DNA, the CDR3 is TGTGCTAGTGGTTTATGGGGGGCAGGGGGCTACACCTTC. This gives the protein CASGLWGAGGYTF.

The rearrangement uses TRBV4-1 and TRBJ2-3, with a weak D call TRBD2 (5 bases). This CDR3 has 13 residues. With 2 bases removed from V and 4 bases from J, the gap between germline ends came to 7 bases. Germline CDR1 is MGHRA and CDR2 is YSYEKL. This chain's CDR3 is CASSQTRADTQYF. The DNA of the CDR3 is TGCGCCAGCAGCCAAACTAGGGCAGATACGCAGTATTTT.

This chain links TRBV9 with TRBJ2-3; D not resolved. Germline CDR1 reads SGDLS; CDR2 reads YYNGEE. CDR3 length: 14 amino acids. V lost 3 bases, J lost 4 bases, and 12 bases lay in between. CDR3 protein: CASSEILEPDTQYF. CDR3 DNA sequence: TGTGCCAGCAGCGAAATCCTGGAACCAGATACGCAGTATTTT.

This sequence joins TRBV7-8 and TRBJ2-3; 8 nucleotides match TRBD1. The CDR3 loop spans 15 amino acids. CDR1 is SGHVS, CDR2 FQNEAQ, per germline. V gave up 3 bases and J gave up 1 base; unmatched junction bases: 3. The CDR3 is CASSFQGQGTDTQYF. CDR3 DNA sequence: TGTGCCAGCAGCTTCCAGGGACAGGGCACAGATACGCAGTATTTT.

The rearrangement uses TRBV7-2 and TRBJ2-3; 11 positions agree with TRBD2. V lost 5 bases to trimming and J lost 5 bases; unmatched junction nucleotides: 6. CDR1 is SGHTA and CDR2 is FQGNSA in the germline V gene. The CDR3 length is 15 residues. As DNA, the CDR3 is TGTGCCAGCAGCGCCTCGCTAGCGGGAGGAGATACGCAGTATTTT. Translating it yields CASSASLAGGDTQYF.

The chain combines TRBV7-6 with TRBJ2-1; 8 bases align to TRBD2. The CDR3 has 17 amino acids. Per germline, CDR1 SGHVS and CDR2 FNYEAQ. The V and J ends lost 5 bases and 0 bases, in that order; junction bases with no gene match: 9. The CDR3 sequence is CASSNAGGGASYNEQFF. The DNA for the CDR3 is TGTGCCAGCAGCAACGCGGGAGGAGGGGCCTCCTACAATGAGCAGTTCTTC.

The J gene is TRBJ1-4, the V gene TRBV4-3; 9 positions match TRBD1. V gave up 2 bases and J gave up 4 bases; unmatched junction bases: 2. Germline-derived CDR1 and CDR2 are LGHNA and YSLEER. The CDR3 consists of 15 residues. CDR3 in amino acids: CASSQQDRGNEKLFF. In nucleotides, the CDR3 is TGCGCCAGCAGCCAACAGGACAGGGGTAATGAAAAACTGTTTTTT.

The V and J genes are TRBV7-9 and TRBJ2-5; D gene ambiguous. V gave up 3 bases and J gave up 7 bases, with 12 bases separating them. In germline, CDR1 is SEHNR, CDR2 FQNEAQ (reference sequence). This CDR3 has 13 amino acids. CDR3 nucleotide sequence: TGTGCCAGCAGCTTGGGCAACCTGGGGACCCAGTACTTC. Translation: CASSLGNLGTQYF.

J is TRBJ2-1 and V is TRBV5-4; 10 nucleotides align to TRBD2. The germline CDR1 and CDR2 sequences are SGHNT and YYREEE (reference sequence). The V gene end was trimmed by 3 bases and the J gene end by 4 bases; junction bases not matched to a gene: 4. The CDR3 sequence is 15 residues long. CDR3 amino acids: CASSWTSGAYNEQFF. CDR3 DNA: TGTGCCAGCAGCTGGACTAGCGGAGCTTACAATGAGCAGTTCTTC.

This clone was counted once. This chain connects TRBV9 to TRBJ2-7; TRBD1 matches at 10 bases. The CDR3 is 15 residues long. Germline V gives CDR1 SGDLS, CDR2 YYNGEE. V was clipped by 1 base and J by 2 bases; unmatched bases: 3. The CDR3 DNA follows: TGTGCCAGCAGCGTAAAGGGACAGGGGACCTACGAGCAGTACTTC. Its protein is CASSVKGQGTYEQYF.

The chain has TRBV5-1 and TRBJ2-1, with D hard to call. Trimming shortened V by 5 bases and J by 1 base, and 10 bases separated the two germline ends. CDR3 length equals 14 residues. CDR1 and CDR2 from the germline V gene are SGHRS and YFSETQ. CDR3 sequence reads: CASSRDGSYNEQFF. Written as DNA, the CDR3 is TGCGCCAGCAGTAGGGATGGGTCCTACAATGAGCAGTTCTTC.

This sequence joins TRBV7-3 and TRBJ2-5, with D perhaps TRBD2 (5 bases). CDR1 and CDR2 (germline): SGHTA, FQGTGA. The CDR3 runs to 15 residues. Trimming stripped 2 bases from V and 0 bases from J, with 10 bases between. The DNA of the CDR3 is TGTGCCAGCAGCTTATTCCCCGGGAACCAAGAGACCCAGTACTTC. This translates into CASSLFPGNQETQYF.

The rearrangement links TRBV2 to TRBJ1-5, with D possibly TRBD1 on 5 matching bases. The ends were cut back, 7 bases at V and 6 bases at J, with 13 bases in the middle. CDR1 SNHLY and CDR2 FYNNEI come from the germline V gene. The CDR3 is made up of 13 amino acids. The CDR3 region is CASMGRVGQPQHF. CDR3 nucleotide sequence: TGTGCCAGCATGGGCAGGGTAGGTCAGCCCCAGCATTTT.

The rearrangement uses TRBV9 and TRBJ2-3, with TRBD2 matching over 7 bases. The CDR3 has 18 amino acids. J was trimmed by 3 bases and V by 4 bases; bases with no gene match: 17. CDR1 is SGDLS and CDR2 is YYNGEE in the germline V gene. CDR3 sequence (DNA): TGTGCCAGCAGCCAATCCTCCGGGGGGTGGGCCCGTACAGATACGCAGTATTTT. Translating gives CASSQSSGGWARTDTQYF.

CDR3 in DNA: TGTGCCAGCAGGGGCGGGAGTGAGGCGAATACGCAGTATTTT. Translated: CASRGGSEANTQYF. The chain recombines TRBV6-5 with TRBJ2-3, with 7 bases matching TRBD2. The CDR3 is made up of 14 amino acids. V shed 6 bases, J shed 7 bases, and the junction held 10 bases outside the gene matches. Per germline, CDR1 MNHEY and CDR2 SVGAGI.

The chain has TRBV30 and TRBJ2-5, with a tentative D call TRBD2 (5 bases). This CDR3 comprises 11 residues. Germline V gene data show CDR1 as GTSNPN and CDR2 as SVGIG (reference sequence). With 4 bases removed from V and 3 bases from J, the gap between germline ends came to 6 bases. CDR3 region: CAWKGEETQYF. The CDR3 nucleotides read TGTGCCTGGAAGGGAGAAGAGACCCAGTACTTC.

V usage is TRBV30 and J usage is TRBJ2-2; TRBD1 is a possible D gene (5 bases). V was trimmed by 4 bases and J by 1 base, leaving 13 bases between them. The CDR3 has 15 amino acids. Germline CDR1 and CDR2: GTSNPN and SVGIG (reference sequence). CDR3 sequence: CAWNTGGLNTGELFF. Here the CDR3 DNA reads TGTGCCTGGAATACAGGCGGCTTGAACACCGGGGAGCTGTTTTTT. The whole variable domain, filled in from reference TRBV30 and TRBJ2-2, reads SQTIHQWPATLVQPVGSPLSLECTVEGTSNPNLYWYRQAAGRGLQLLFYSVGIGQISSEVPQNLSASRPQDRQFILSSKKLLLSDSGFYLCAWNTGGLNTGELFFGEGSRLTVL.

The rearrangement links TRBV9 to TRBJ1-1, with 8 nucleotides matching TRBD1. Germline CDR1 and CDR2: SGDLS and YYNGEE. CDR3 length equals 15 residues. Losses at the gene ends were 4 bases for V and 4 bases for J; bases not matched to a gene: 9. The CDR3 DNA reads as TGTGCCAGCAGCCGACAGGGGACCTTCGTCACTGAAGCTTTCTTT. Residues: CASSRQGTFVTEAFF.

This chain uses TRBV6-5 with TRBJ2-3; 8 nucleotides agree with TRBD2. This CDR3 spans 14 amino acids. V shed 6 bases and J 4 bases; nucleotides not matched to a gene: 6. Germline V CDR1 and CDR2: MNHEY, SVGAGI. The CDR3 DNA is TGTGCCAGCAGGGAGGGACTAGTCTCAGATACGCAGTATTTT. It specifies CASREGLVSDTQYF.

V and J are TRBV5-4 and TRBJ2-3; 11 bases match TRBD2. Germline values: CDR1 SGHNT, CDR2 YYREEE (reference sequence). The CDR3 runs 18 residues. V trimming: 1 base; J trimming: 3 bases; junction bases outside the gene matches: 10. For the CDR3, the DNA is TGTGCCAGCAGCTTGCTCCACTTAGCGGGAGGGGGAACAGATACGCAGTATTTT. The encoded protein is CASSLLHLAGGGTDTQYF.